One and the same sample provided the 7 T cell receptor beta chains below, sequenced in a study of radiotherapy plus CTLA-4 blockade in lung cancer. TCRdb's table, derived via immunoSEQ multiplex PCR, lists solely in-frame clones and lacks some. The table shows some 60,000 clones, with 65% to 85% occurring only once. Source: peripheral blood, taken from a patient treated with radiotherapy plus ipilimumab. The source is a human donor with non-small cell lung cancer who had a complete response to radiotherapy plus ipilimumab.

This chain's CDR3 is CASSWERNTEAFF. The CDR3 nucleotides are TGTGCCAGCAGCTGGGAGAGGAACACTGAAGCTTTCTTT. The chain combines TRBV28 with TRBJ1-1; D is unresolved. The CDR3 has 13 residues. Trimming left V 6 bases short and J 1 base short, with 9 bases between. Germline V gene lookup returns CDR1 MDHEN and CDR2 SYDVKM.

The gene calls are TRBV19 and TRBJ2-5; 7 bases are shared with TRBD2. The V gene end was trimmed by 5 bases and the J gene end by 2 bases; junction bases not matched to a gene: 8. Per germline, CDR1 LNHDA and CDR2 SQIVND (reference sequence). CDR3 length: 15 residues. The CDR3 here is CASSPRTRKQETQYF. CDR3 nucleotides: TGTGCCAGTAGTCCCCGGACTAGAAAACAAGAGACCCAGTACTTC.

This sequence joins TRBV27 and TRBJ1-2; weak D call: TRBD1 (5 bases). The germline V gene has CDR1 MNHEY and CDR2 SMNVEV (reference sequence). Trimming shortened V by 5 bases and J by 4 bases, and 14 bases separated the two germline ends. This CDR3 comprises 14 residues. The CDR3: CASSPQGVFYGYTF. In DNA, the CDR3 is TGTGCCAGCAGTCCCCAGGGCGTGTTCTATGGCTACACCTTC.

The chain links TRBV6-1 to TRBJ2-7; TRBD1 might be the D (5 bases). The CDR3 runs 13 residues. V lost 4 bases and J 2 bases, leaving 9 bases between the germline ends. Looked up from germline, CDR1 is MNHNS and CDR2 is SASEGT. DNA of the CDR3: TGTGCCAGCAGTGGGCAGGGCACCTACGAGCAGTACTTC. Translated, it gives CASSGQGTYEQYF.

V usage is TRBV6-6 and J usage is TRBJ2-1; 10 bases fit TRBD1. Germline V lookup: CDR1 MNHNY, CDR2 SVGAGI (reference sequence). V dropped 6 bases and J dropped 8; count of bases not matched to a gene: 10. The CDR3 covers 15 residues. This CDR3 is CASRETGQGFDEQFF. CDR3 in DNA: TGTGCCAGCAGAGAAACGGGACAGGGGTTCGATGAGCAGTTCTTC.

The V call is TRBV2, the J call TRBJ1-4, with D maybe TRBD1 (5 bases). CDR1 is SNHLY and CDR2 is FYNNEI in the germline V gene. Trimming pared 6 bases from V and 6 bases from J, leaving 20 bases between. This CDR3 region has 16 residues. CDR3 amino acids: CASSGRSAGQYEKLFF. DNA of the CDR3: TGTGCCAGCAGCGGACGATCCGCGGGGCAGTATGAAAAACTGTTTTTT. Supplemented by reference TRBV2 and TRBJ1-4, the full variable domain reads EPEVTQTPSHQVTQMGQEVILRCVPISNHLYFYWYRQILGQKVEFLVSFYNNEISEKSEIFDDQFSVERPDGSNFTLKIRSTKLEDSAMYFCASSGRSAGQYEKLFFGSGTQLSVL.

This rearrangement joins TRBV4-2 to TRBJ2-5; maybe TRBD2 (5 bases). The germline V and J ends were trimmed by 0 bases and 6 bases, with 20 bases remaining between them. The CDR3 is 17 amino acids. Germline assignment: CDR1 LGHNA and CDR2 YNFKEQ. CDR3 sequence reads: CASSQDWLASSKKTQYF. For the CDR3, the DNA is TGTGCCAGCAGCCAAGATTGGCTAGCTTCGTCCAAAAAGACCCAGTACTTC.